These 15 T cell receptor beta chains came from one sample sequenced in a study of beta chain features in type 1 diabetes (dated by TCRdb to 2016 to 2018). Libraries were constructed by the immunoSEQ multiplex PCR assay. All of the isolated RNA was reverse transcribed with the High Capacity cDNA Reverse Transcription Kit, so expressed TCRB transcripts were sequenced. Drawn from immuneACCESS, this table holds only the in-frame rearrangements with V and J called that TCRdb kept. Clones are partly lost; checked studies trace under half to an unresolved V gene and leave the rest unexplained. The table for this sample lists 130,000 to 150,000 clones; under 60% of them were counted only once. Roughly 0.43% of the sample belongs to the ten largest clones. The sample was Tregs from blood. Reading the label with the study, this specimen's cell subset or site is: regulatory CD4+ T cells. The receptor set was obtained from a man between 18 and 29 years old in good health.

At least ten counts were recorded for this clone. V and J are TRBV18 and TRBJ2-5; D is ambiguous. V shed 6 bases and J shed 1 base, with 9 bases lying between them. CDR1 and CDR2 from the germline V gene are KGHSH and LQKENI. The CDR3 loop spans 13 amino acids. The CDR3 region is CASSASVQETQYF. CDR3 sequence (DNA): TGTGCCAGCTCTGCCAGCGTCCAAGAGACCCAGTACTTC.

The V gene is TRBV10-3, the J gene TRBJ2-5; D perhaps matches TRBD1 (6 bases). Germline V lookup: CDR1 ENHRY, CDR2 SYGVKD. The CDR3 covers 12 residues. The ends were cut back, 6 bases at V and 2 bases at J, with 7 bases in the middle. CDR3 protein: CAIRDRQETQYF. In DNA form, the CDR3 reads TGTGCCATCAGGGACAGACAAGAGACCCAGTACTTC.

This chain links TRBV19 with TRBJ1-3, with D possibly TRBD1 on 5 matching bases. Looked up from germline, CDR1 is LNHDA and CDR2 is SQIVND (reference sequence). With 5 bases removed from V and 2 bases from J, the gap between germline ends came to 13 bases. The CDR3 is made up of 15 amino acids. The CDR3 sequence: CASSPGHIPGNTIYF. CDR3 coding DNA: TGTGCCAGTAGTCCAGGACACATTCCTGGAAACACCATATATTTT.

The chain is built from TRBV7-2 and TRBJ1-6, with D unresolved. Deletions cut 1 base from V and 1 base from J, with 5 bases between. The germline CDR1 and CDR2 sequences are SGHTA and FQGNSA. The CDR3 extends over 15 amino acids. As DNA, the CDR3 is TGTGCCAGCAGCTTAGGCAGATCCTATAATTCACCCCTCCACTTT. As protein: CASSLGRSYNSPLHF. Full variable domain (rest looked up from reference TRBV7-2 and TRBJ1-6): GAGVSQSPSNKVTEKGKDVELRCDPISGHTALYWYRQSLGQGLEFLIYFQGNSAPDKSGLPSDRFSAERTGGSVSTLTIQRTQQEDSAVYLCASSLGRSYNSPLHFGNGTRLTVT.

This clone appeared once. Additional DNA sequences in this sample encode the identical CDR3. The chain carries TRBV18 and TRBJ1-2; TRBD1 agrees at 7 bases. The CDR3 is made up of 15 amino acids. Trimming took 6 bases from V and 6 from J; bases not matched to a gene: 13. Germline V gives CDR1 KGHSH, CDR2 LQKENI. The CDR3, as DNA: TGTGCCAGCTCGCCCTCGTTGGGACAGACAGATGGCTACACCTTC. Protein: CASSPSLGQTDGYTF. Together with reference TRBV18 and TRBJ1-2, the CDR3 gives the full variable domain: NAGVMQNPRHLVRRRGQEARLRCSPMKGHSHVYWYRQLPEEGLKFMVYLQKENIIDESGMPKERFSAEFPKEGPSILRIQQVVRGDSAAYFCASSPSLGQTDGYTFGSGTRLTVV.

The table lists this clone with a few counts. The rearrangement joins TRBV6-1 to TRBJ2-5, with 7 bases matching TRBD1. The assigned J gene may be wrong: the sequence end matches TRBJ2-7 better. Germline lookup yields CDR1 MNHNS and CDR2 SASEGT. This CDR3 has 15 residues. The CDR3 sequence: CASSEAGTEIYEQYF. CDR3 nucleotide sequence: TGTGCCAGCAGTGAGGCCGGGACAGAGATCTACGAGCAGTACTTC.

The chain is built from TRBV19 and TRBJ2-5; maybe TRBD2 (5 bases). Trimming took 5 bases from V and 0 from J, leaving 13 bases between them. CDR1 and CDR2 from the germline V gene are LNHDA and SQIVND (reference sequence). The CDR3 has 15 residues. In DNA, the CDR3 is TGTGCCAGTAGTCCGTTCAGGCGGGACCAAGAGACCCAGTACTTC. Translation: CASSPFRRDQETQYF.

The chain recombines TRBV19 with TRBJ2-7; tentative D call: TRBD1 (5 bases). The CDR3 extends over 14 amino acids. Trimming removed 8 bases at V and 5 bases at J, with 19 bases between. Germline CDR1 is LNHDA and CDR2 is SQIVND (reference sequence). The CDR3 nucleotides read TGTGCCAGTGCCCGCAGGGATCTCGGCAACGAGCAGTACTTC. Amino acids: CASARRDLGNEQYF.

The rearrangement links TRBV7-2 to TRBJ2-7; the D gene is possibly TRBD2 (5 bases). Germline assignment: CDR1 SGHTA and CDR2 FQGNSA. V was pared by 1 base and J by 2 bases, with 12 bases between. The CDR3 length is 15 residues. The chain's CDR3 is CASSLDGGPTYEQYF. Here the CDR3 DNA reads TGTGCCAGCAGCTTAGATGGCGGGCCAACCTACGAGCAGTACTTC.

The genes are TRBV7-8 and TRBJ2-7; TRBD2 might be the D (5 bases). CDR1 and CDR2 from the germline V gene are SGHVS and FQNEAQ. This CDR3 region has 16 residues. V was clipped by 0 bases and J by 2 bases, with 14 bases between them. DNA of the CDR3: TGTGCCAGCAGCTTAGCCGGAGGCTCAACCACCTACGAGCAGTACTTC. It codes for CASSLAGGSTTYEQYF. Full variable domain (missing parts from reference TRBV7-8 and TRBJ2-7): GAGVSQSPRYKVAKRGQDVALRCDPISGHVSLFWYQQALGQGPEFLTYFQNEAQLDKSGLPSDRFFAERPEGSVSTLKIQRTQQEDSAVYLCASSLAGGSTTYEQYFGPGTRLTVT.

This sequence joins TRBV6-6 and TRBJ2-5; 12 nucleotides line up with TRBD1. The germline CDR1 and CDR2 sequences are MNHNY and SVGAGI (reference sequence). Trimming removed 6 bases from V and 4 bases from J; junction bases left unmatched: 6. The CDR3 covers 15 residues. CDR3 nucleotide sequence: TGTGCCAGCAGATCCGGGACAGGGGGCCCAGAGACCCAGTACTTC. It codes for CASRSGTGGPETQYF.

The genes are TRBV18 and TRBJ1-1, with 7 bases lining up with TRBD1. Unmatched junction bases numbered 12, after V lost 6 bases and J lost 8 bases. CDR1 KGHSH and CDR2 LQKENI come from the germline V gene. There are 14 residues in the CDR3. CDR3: CASSSTGDMVEAFF. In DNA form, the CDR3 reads TGTGCCAGCTCGTCTACAGGGGACATGGTAGAAGCTTTCTTT.

CDR3: CASSLRRGKETQYF. CDR3 DNA: TGTGCCAGCAGCTTAAGACGGGGGAAAGAGACCCAGTACTTC. The chain combines TRBV7-9 with TRBJ2-5; perhaps TRBD2 as D (6 bases). The CDR3 loop spans 14 amino acids. CDR1 SEHNR and CDR2 FQNEAQ come from the germline V gene (reference sequence). Trimming removed 2 bases at V and 3 bases at J, with 10 bases between. Combining the CDR3 with reference TRBV7-9 and TRBJ2-5 gives the whole variable domain DTGVSQNPRHKITKRGQNVTFRCDPISEHNRLYWYRQTLGQGPEFLTYFQNEAQLEKSRLLSDRFSAERPKGSFSTLEIQRTEQGDSAMYLCASSLRRGKETQYFGPGTRLLVL.

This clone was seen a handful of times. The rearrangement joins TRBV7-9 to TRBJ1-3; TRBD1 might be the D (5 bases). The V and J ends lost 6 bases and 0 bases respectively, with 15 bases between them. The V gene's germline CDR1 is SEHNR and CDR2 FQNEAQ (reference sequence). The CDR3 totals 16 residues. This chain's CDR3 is CASRPAGGPSGNTIYF. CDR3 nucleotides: TGTGCCAGCAGGCCCGCGGGGGGACCCTCTGGAAACACCATATATTTT.

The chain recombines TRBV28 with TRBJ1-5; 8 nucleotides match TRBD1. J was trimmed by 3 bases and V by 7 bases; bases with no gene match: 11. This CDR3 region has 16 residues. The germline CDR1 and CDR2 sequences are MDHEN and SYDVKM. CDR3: CASKRHGTGHNQPQHF. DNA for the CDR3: TGTGCCAGCAAACGGCACGGGACAGGACACAATCAGCCCCAGCATTTT.